One TCR beta chain is described in this entry. This entry is derived from a study of blood T cell repertoires in COVID-19. Authors' processing steps: From reference gene primer amplification, estimates of nucleated cell counts were derived. Produced via immunoSEQ multiplex PCR; TCRdb's table is partial and in-frame only. V and J calls and clone size are copied from that table; D and trimming were computed from the DNA. Among some 200,000 clones listed, roughly nine tenths were seen once. After removal of 7 bases from V and 0 bases from J, the junction contained 16 bases not matched to a gene. This CDR3 spans 18 amino acids. The germline gives CDR1 SNHLY, CDR2 FYNNEI.

Sequencing used PBMCs or T cells enriched from blood (not recorded which). This TCR was sampled from a woman aged 18-29 years who had recovered from COVID-19. This rearrangement joins TRBV2 to TRBJ2-3, with TRBD1 identical over 7 bases. The CDR3 sequence: CASTYRSHRGLSTDTQYF. In DNA, the CDR3 is TGTGCCAGCACCTACCGATCCCACAGGGGCCTTAGCACAGATACGCAGTATTTT.